The rows below give T cell receptor beta chains drawn from one sample of a study of cytomegalovirus exposure and HLA in healthy donors. TCRdb keeps only in-frame clones here, not all; method: immunoSEQ multiplex PCR. The sample consists of more than 130,000 clones, approximately 73% of them appearing once. Sequencing was carried out using PBMCs. The receptor set was obtained from a human donor in good health. CDR3s include the opening cysteine and the closing phenylalanine or tryptophan. A D gene is named only where the DNA matches it firmly. Rows may omit the clone size; those that give it use once, few, many or a size class.

TRBJ2-3 NA NA TRBV29-1 CSVDRPQGTDTQYF TGCAGCGTAGACAGGCCCCAGGGTACAGATACGCAGTATTTT
TRBJ1-1 NA TRBD1 TRBV14 CASSQDETGIGAFF TGTGCCAGCAGCCAAGATGAGACAGGGATCGGAGCTTTCTTT
TRBJ1-1 NA TRBD1 TRBV28 CASSPWDRGFTEAFF TGTGCCAGCAGTCCCTGGGACAGGGGGTTTACTGAAGCTTTCTTT
TRBJ2-2 NA TRBD2 TRBV2 CAREVRGGLTGELFF TGTGCCAGAGAAGTACGGGGGGGCCTTACCGGGGAGCTGTTTTTT
TRBJ2-7 NA NA TRBV7-6 CASSPSTLPGEQYF TGTGCCAGCAGCCCGTCGACCCTCCCAGGCGAGCAGTACTTC
TRBJ2-3 NA TRBD1 TRBV25-1 CASSSRSQGASTDTQYF TGTGCCAGCAGCAGTAGATCACAGGGGGCTAGCACAGATACGCAGTATTTT
TRBJ1-4 NA NA TRBV7-9 CASSPGGGSPSEKLFF TGTGCCAGCAGCCCCGGCGGAGGGTCGCCGTCCGAAAAACTGTTTTTT
TRBJ1-5 once NA TRBV15 CATSRGRFNQPQHF TGTGCCACCAGCAGAGGGAGATTTAATCAGCCCCAGCATTTT
TRBJ2-5 NA NA TRBV6-5 CASSYLPGGETQYF TGTGCCAGCAGTTACCTTCCTGGCGGGGAGACCCAGTACTTC
TRBJ2-3 NA TRBD2 TRBV7-9 CASSYISGELGTDTQYF TGTGCCAGCAGCTACATTAGCGGGGAATTAGGCACAGATACGCAGTATTTT
TRBJ1-2 NA NA TRBV28 CASSVDNWDGYTF TGTGCCAGCAGTGTGGACAATTGGGATGGCTACACCTTC
TRBJ2-2 NA NA TRBV6-1 CASSEGLTGELFF TGTGCCAGCAGTGAAGGTCTCACCGGGGAGCTGTTTTTT
TRBJ2-5 NA NA TRBV6-6 CASSYLGTQYF TGTGCCAGCAGTTACCTCGGGACCCAGTACTTC
TRBJ2-1 few NA TRBV2 CASSFAAYNEQFF TGTGCCAGCAGTTTCGCAGCCTACAATGAGCAGTTCTTC
TRBJ1-1 NA NA TRBV7-2 CASSLGPWESKAFF TGTGCCAGCAGCTTAGGTCCCTGGGAGAGCAAAGCTTTCTTT
TRBJ2-7 NA TRBD1 TRBV10-3 CAISVSTGSYEQYF TGTGCCATCAGTGTCTCGACAGGGTCCTACGAGCAGTACTTC
TRBJ2-3 NA NA TRBV6-4 CASSLAGTDTQYF TGTGCCAGCAGCCTAGCCGGCACAGATACGCAGTATTTT
TRBJ2-1 NA NA TRBV7-9 CASGRNEQFF TGTGCCAGCGGGCGTAATGAGCAGTTCTTC
TRBJ2-3 few NA TRBV6-1 CASDREATDTQYF TGTGCCAGCGACCGCGAGGCCACAGATACGCAGTATTTT
TRBJ2-7 NA NA TRBV7-2 CASSLREPEQYF TGTGCCAGCAGCTTACGGGAGCCCGAGCAGTACTTC
TRBJ2-5 once TRBD2 TRBV9 CASSVAGGPRETQYF TGTGCCAGCAGCGTAGCGGGGGGGCCCCGAGAGACCCAGTACTTC
TRBJ2-2 NA NA TRBV7-6 CASSLERTGELFF TGTGCCAGCAGCTTAGAGCGCACCGGGGAGCTGTTTTTT
TRBJ2-3 NA TRBD2 TRBV5-1 CASSSGLAPDTQYF TGCGCCAGCAGCTCTGGACTAGCTCCAGATACGCAGTATTTT
TRBJ1-3 NA TRBD1 TRBV29-1 CSALTGGGGNTIYF TGCAGCGCATTGACAGGGGGAGGTGGAAACACCATATATTTT
TRBJ2-3 NA TRBD2 TRBV6-1 CASSESRGGQDTQYF TGTGCCAGCAGTGAAAGTCGGGGGGGGCAAGATACGCAGTATTTT